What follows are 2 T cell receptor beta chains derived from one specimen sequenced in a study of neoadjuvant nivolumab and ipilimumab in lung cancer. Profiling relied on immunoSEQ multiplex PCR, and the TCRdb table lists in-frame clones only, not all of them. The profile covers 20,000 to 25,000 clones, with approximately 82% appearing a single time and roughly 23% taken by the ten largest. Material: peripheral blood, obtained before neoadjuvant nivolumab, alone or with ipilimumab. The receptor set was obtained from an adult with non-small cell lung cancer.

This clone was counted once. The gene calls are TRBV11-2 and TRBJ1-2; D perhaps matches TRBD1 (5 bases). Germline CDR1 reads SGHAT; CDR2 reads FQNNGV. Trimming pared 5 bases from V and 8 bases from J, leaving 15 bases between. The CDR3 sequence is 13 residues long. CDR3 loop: CASSPRQHGGYTF. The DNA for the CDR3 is TGTGCCAGCAGCCCACGACAGCACGGAGGCTACACCTTC.

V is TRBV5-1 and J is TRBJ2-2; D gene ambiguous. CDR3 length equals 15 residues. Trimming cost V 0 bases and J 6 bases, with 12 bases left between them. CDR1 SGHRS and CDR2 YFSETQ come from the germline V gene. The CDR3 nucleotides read TGCGCCAGCAGCTTGGGGTTGGGATCGGCCGGGGAGCTGTTTTTT. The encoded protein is CASSLGLGSAGELFF.